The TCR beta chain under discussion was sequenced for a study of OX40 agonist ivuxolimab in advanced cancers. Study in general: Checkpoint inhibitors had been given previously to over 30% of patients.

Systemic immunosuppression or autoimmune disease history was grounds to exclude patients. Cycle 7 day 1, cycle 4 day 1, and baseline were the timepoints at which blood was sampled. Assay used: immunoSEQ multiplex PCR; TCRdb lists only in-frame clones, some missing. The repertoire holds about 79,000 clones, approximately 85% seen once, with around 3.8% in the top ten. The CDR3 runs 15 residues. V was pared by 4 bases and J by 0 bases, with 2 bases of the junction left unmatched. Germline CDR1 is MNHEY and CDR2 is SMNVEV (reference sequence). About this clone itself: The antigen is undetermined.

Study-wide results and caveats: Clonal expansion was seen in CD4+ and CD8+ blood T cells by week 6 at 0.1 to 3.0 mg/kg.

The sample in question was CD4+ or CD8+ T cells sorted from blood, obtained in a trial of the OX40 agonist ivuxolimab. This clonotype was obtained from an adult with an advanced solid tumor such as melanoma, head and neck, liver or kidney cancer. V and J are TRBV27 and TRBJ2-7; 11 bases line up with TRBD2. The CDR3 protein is CASSSGTSGSYEQYF. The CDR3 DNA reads TGTGCCAGCAGTTCCGGGACTAGCGGCTCCTACGAGCAGTACTTC.